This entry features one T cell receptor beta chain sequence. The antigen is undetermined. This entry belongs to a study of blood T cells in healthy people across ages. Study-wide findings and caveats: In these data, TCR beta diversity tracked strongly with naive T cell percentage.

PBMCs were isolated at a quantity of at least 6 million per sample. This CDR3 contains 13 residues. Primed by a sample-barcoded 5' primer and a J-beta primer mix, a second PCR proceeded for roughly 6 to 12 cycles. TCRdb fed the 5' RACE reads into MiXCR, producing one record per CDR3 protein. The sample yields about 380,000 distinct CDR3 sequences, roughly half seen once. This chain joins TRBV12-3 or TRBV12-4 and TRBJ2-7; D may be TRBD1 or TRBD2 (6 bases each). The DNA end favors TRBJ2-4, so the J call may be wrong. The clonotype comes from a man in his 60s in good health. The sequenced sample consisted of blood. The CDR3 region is CASSVAGGDIQYF. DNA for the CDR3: TGTGCCAGCAGTGTGGCCGGGGGCGACATTCAGTACTTC.